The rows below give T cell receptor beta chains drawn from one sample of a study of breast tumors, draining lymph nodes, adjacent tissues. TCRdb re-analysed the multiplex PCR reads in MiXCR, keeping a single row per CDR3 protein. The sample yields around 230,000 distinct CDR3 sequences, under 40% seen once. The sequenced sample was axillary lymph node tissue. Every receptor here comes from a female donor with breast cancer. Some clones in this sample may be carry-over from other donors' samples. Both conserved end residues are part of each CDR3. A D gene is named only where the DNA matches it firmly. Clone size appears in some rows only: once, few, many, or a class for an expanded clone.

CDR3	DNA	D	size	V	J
CASSSGDTGELFF	TGCGCCAGCAGCTCCGGCGACACCGGGGAGCTGTTTTTT	-	many	TRBV5-1	TRBJ2-2
CASSFLVDQPQHF	TGTGCCAGCAGCTTCTTAGTCGATCAGCCCCAGCATTTT	-	many	TRBV7-2	TRBJ1-5
CASSLTSGRYEQYF	TGTGCCAGCAGCCTGACTAGCGGGAGATACGAGCAGTACTTC	TRBD2	-	TRBV7-2	TRBJ2-7
CASSSAGTKNIQYF	TGTGCCAGCAGCTCGGCCGGGACAAAAAACATTCAGTACTTC	-	few	TRBV7-8	TRBJ2-4
CASSEYKKRGAYNEQFF	TGTGCCAGCAGTGAATATAAGAAGCGGGGGGCTTACAATGAGCAGTTCTTC	TRBD2	many	TRBV25-1	TRBJ2-1
CASSIGPGDNYGYTF	TGTGCCAGTAGTATAGGACCCGGGGATAACTATGGCTACACCTTC	-	many	TRBV19	TRBJ1-2
CASSPRGGSPSNQPQHF	TGTGCCAGCAGCCCCCGAGGGGGGAGCCCAAGCAATCAGCCCCAGCATTTT	-	few	TRBV5-6	TRBJ1-5
CSVAVTDTQYF	TGCAGCGTTGCAGTAACAGATACGCAGTATTTT	-	-	TRBV29-1	TRBJ2-3
CSARDFAINEQFF	TGCAGTGCTAGAGATTTCGCGATCAATGAGCAGTTCTTC	-	many	TRBV20-1	TRBJ2-1
CASSQLAALSTDTQYF	TGTGCCAGCAGCCAACTAGCGGCCCTTAGCACAGATACGCAGTATTTT	TRBD2	many	TRBV7-2	TRBJ2-3
CASSLGGGGAGNIQYF	TGCGCCAGCAGCTTGGGTGGCGGGGGGGCTGGAAACATTCAGTACTTC	TRBD2	-	TRBV5-1	TRBJ2-4
CASSDHPQTPNTDTQYF	TGTGCCAGCAGCGACCATCCTCAGACACCTAACACAGATACGCAGTATTTT	-	many	TRBV3-1	TRBJ2-3
CASSGVGTSTDTQYF	TGTGCCAGCAGTGGGGTCGGGACTAGCACAGATACGCAGTATTTT	-	-	TRBV27	TRBJ2-3
CASSFSTSGAGETQYF	TGTGCCAGCAGCTTTTCGACTAGCGGGGCGGGAGAGACCCAGTACTTC	TRBD2	many	TRBV7-6	TRBJ2-5
CASSGGQRGGYNEQFF	TGCGCCAGCAGCGGGGGACAGCGAGGGGGCTACAATGAGCAGTTCTTC	-	-	TRBV5-8	TRBJ2-1
CASSLPPPGEQYF	TGTGCCAGCAGCTTACCCCCGCCGGGGGAGCAGTACTTC	-	many	TRBV11-2	TRBJ2-7
CASSVDPQGYGYTF	TGTGCCAGCAGCGTAGATCCACAGGGTTATGGCTACACCTTC	-	-	TRBV9	TRBJ1-2
CASSLRSGQEAFF	TGTGCCAGCAGCTTACGATCCGGACAGGAAGCTTTCTTT	-	-	TRBV7-9	TRBJ1-1
CASSHQHWGDTQYF	TGTGCCAGCAGCCACCAACACTGGGGAGATACGCAGTATTTT	-	-	TRBV7-3	TRBJ2-3
CASMGVTEAFF	TGTGCCAGCATGGGGGTAACTGAAGCTTTCTTT	-	few	TRBV25-1	TRBJ1-1
CASSSRDLYNEQFF	TGTGCCAGCAGTTCCCGGGACCTGTACAATGAGCAGTTCTTC	-	many	TRBV6-6	TRBJ2-1
CASSIIGDSKGFIEQFF	TGTGCCAGTAGTATCATCGGAGACTCTAAGGGATTCATTGAGCAGTTCTTC	-	-	TRBV19	TRBJ2-1
CASSGRGYSDEQYF	TGTGCCAGCAGCGGGAGGGGTTATTCTGACGAGCAGTACTTC	TRBD2	-	TRBV25-1	TRBJ2-7
CASSVLLAGKDTQYF	TGTGCCAGCAGTGTATTACTAGCGGGAAAAGATACGCAGTATTTT	TRBD2	many	TRBV2	TRBJ2-3
CSVSTGKGYGYTF	TGCAGCGTTTCGACAGGGAAGGGCTATGGCTACACCTTC	TRBD1	many	TRBV29-1	TRBJ1-2
CASGLVLFGVGRGWETQYF	TGTGCTAGTGGTTTGGTACTTTTCGGGGTCGGACGGGGATGGGAGACCCAGTACTTC	-	-	TRBV12-5	TRBJ2-5
CASSFLRLPAYGYTF	TGTGCCAGCAGTTTCCTTAGACTTCCCGCCTATGGCTACACCTTC	-	-	TRBV12-3/TRBV12-4	TRBJ1-2
CASSPPWDRANNGYTF	TGTGCCAGCAGTCCCCCGTGGGACAGGGCAAACAATGGCTACACCTTC	TRBD1	-	TRBV25-1	TRBJ1-2
CSAREGGSTDTQYF	TGCAGTGCTAGAGAGGGGGGATCCACAGATACGCAGTATTTT	-	many	TRBV20-1	TRBJ2-3
CASSQDRLAEVTGELFF	TGTGCCAGCAGCCAAGATAGGCTAGCGGAAGTCACCGGGGAGCTGTTTTTT	TRBD2	many	TRBV14	TRBJ2-2
CATSSVGGLYGYTF	TGTGCCACCAGCAGCGTCGGGGGCCTCTATGGCTACACCTTC	-	-	TRBV15	TRBJ1-2
CATGTSGRRTDTQYF	TGTGCCACCGGAACTAGCGGGAGGAGGACAGATACGCAGTATTTT	TRBD2	many	TRBV24-1	TRBJ2-3
CASSVGLAASSYEQYF	TGTGCCAGCAGCGTGGGACTAGCGGCTAGCTCCTACGAGCAGTACTTC	TRBD2	many	TRBV11-2	TRBJ2-7
CASSEVSYNEQFF	TGCGCTTCTTCTGAGGTATCCTACAATGAGCAGTTCTTC	-	many	TRBV10-2	TRBJ2-1
CSASGTGEGDEQFF	TGCAGTGCTAGTGGGACAGGGGAAGGCGATGAGCAGTTCTTC	TRBD1	many	TRBV20-1	TRBJ2-1
CASSLLVGDTLIGETQYF	TGTGCCAGCAGCTTGCTTGTTGGGGACACCCTAATCGGGGAGACCCAGTACTTC	-	many	TRBV5-6	TRBJ2-5
CSALTGDGVGYTF	TGCAGTGCTTTGACAGGGGATGGCGTCGGCTACACCTTC	TRBD1	many	TRBV20-1	TRBJ1-2
CSVGPAGGNTIYF	TGCAGCGTTGGCCCGGCAGGGGGAAACACCATATATTTT	-	-	TRBV29-1	TRBJ1-3
CASSYTASGANEQFF	TGTGCCAGCAGTTACACGGCGTCGGGGGCCAATGAGCAGTTCTTC	-	few	TRBV6-2/TRBV6-3	TRBJ2-1
CSVVSGPGNTIYF	TGCAGCGTAGTGTCAGGGCCTGGAAACACCATATATTTT	-	-	TRBV29-1	TRBJ1-3
CASSPSNSGRSYEQYF	TGTGCCAGCAGCCCGTCCAATAGCGGACGCTCCTACGAGCAGTACTTC	-	many	TRBV11-1	TRBJ2-7
CASSLTLRGGLGNEQFF	TGTGCCAGCAGCTTAACCCTCCGGGGGGGCCTTGGGAATGAGCAGTTCTTC	TRBD2	many	TRBV7-3	TRBJ2-1
CASSSQAEGYSYTF	TGTGCCAGCAGCAGCCAAGCGGAGGGGTACTCCTACACCTTC	-	-	TRBV14	TRBJ1-2
CSVEWRERWETQYF	TGCAGCGTTGAATGGCGGGAGCGGTGGGAGACCCAGTACTTC	TRBD2	many	TRBV29-1	TRBJ2-5
CASSLGASGGHSSYEQYF	TGCGCCAGCAGCTTGGGGGCTAGCGGGGGACATAGCTCCTACGAGCAGTACTTC	TRBD2	many	TRBV5-1	TRBJ2-7
CASRRNTGSGGADTQYF	TGTGCCAGTAGAAGGAACACGGGCTCTGGAGGGGCAGATACGCAGTATTTT	-	many	TRBV19	TRBJ2-3
CAWSVRRRGGYEANVLTF	TGTGCCTGGAGTGTAAGAAGGAGGGGAGGTTACGAGGCCAACGTCCTGACTTTC	-	many	TRBV30	TRBJ2-6
CASSLGSGTIKTGELFF	TGTGCCAGCAGCCTGGGATCGGGGACTATTAAGACCGGGGAGCTGTTTTTT	TRBD2	many	TRBV9	TRBJ2-2
CSASRVYEQYF	TGCAGTGCTAGTAGGGTTTACGAGCAGTACTTC	-	-	TRBV20-1	TRBJ2-7
CASSLVSVPGYTF	TGTGCCAGCAGCTTAGTCTCAGTTCCTGGCTACACCTTC	-	many	TRBV7-8	TRBJ1-2
CASSQVWDTGELFF	TGCGCCAGCAGCCAAGTATGGGACACCGGGGAGCTGTTTTTT	-	-	TRBV4-3	TRBJ2-2